These T cell receptor beta chains were read from a single sample in a study of blood T cell repertoires in COVID-19. Only in-frame clones appear in the TCRdb table, and some are missing; sequencing was by immunoSEQ multiplex PCR. The table has around 94,000 clones, 70% to 80% seen once. Sequencing used peripheral blood. These receptors were obtained from a man in his sixties with active or convalescent COVID-19. Each CDR3 is given without its conserved first and last residue. The D gene is left open where the match is weak.

cdr3_length	v_call	j_call	d_call	cdr3_aa
10	TRBV12-3/TRBV12-4	TRBJ1-2	.	ASSLQLEGYT
13	TRBV10-2	TRBJ2-5	TRBD2	ASSSGTSGSPTQY
9	TRBV5-1	TRBJ2-7	.	ASKGEYEQY
12	TRBV28	TRBJ1-4	TRBD1	ASSRGQGREKLF
11	TRBV12-3/TRBV12-4	TRBJ1-1	TRBD1	ASIRTGYTEAF
11	TRBV29-1	TRBJ2-7	TRBD1	SVEDRGLGEQY
12	TRBV5-1	TRBJ1-4	TRBD1	ASSTGQAGEKLF
17	TRBV5-6	TRBJ1-1	TRBD1	ASSFFSGTGGRGNTEAF
12	TRBV7-8	TRBJ1-2	.	ASSSRDTPYGYT
12	TRBV2	TRBJ1-2	TRBD1	ASSPGQGHYGYT
12	TRBV11-2	TRBJ2-5	.	ASSLSGIQETQY
12	TRBV10-3	TRBJ2-1	TRBD2	AIGGTSSYNEQF
12	TRBV19	TRBJ1-2	TRBD1	ATNHRGTDYGYT
13	TRBV7-9	TRBJ2-3	.	ASSSGGGSTDTQY
12	TRBV6-5	TRBJ2-7	TRBD1	ASSSGTDIYEQY
13	TRBV11-3	TRBJ1-2	.	ASSLGVQGRYGYT
12	TRBV30	TRBJ2-2	TRBD1	AWTLQGSTGELF
13	TRBV10-3	TRBJ1-6	TRBD1	AISATGGVGSPLH
16	TRBV19	TRBJ2-1	TRBD1	ASRRDRGPGVSDNEQF
14	TRBV7-6	TRBJ2-3	TRBD2	ASSPSYGGSTDTQY
12	TRBV5-5	TRBJ1-1	TRBD1	ASSVDRGSTEAF
9	TRBV12-3/TRBV12-4	TRBJ1-2	.	ASRNRAGYT
14	TRBV11-2	TRBJ2-2	.	ASSSFPSGFPGELF
11	TRBV7-2	TRBJ2-1	.	ASSPWRGNEQF
10	TRBV10-3	TRBJ2-7	.	AISVRGYEQY
11	TRBV5-6	TRBJ1-2	TRBD1	ASSIRQGHGYT
12	TRBV5-6	TRBJ2-3	.	ASSLDRTTDTQY
12	TRBV2	TRBJ1-5	TRBD1	ASSDQGGNQPQH
12	TRBV6-5	TRBJ2-7	.	ASSVDRDWGEQY
12	TRBV5-4	TRBJ2-2	TRBD2	ASSGLAGTGELF
13	TRBV25-1	TRBJ1-1	.	ASSESSGGNTEAF
14	TRBV18	TRBJ1-1	TRBD1	ASSPQQGGRDTEAF
13	TRBV5-4	TRBJ2-1	TRBD1	ASSSRDRPHNEQF
13	TRBV28	TRBJ1-1	TRBD1	ASSITGGGNTEAF
16	TRBV28	TRBJ2-6	TRBD2	ASSFAGGRSSGANVLT
14	TRBV15	TRBJ2-5	.	ATSRDRVGVGETQY
15	TRBV4-2	TRBJ2-2	TRBD1	ASRGRNRGHRTGELF
13	TRBV11-2	TRBJ2-7	.	ASSSGHRGGYEQY
11	TRBV11-3	TRBJ2-7	TRBD2	ASSLTSAYEQY
14	TRBV5-6	TRBJ2-2	.	ASSLYGRVNTGELF
11	TRBV29-1	TRBJ2-7	.	SVGTGSSYEQY
14	TRBV9	TRBJ2-1	TRBD2	ASSAGGTGSYNEQF
14	TRBV28	TRBJ2-1	.	ASSPQGPSSYNEQF
14	TRBV19	TRBJ1-1	.	ASSIDGRGTNTEAF
18	TRBV6-2/TRBV6-3	TRBJ2-2	.	ASSLTGGTSGSDPKVELF
13	TRBV11-2	TRBJ2-5	TRBD1	ASSSQQGAGETQY
15	TRBV3-1/TRBV3-2	TRBJ2-7	.	ASSQDPGTTSFYEQY